A single sample gave rise to the 29 T cell receptor beta chains below, sequenced in a study of cytomegalovirus exposure and HLA in healthy donors. With 60 Vbeta and 13 Jbeta primers, the PCR was carried out. The table came from immunoSEQ multiplex PCR; TCRdb's copy has only in-frame clones and leaves some out. This sample yields 85,000 to 100,000 clones, of which approximately 90% are seen a single time; less than 2.5% belongs to the top ten. Material for sequencing was PBMCs. These receptors were collected from a man aged 18 to 29 in good health and CMV-seronegative.

The chain joins TRBV7-3 to TRBJ2-1; weak D call: TRBD2 (5 bases). V was pared by 1 base and J by 0 bases, with 13 bases between. Germline V gene data show CDR1 as SGHTA and CDR2 as FQGTGA. The CDR3 sequence is 17 residues long. The CDR3 DNA follows: TGTGCCAGCAGCTTAAGACACCGGGGTAGCTCCTACAATGAGCAGTTCTTC. As protein: CASSLRHRGSSYNEQFF. Combining the CDR3 with reference TRBV7-3 and TRBJ2-1 gives the whole variable domain GAGVSQTPSNKVTEKGKYVELRCDPISGHTALYWYRQSLGQGPEFLIYFQGTGAADDSGLPNDRFFAVRPEGSVSTLKIQRTERGDSAVYLCASSLRHRGSSYNEQFFGPGTRLTVL.

The V and J genes are TRBV7-2 and TRBJ2-2, with TRBD2 identical over 7 bases. This CDR3 region has 16 residues. V dropped 5 bases and J dropped 0; count of bases not matched to a gene: 6. Per germline, CDR1 SGHTA and CDR2 FQGNSA. The CDR3, as DNA: TGTGCCAGCAGCCGCGCCGGACTAGCGAACACCGGGGAGCTGTTTTTT. It codes for CASSRAGLANTGELFF.

J is TRBJ2-7 and V is TRBV5-1, with 9 bases aligning to TRBD1. CDR1 is SGHRS, CDR2 YFSETQ, per germline. This CDR3 has 16 residues. Trimming cost V 0 bases and J 6 bases; bases outside gene matches: 10. The CDR3 region has the DNA TGCGCCAGCAGCTTGGCCGGGACAGGGAGTCTTGCCGAGCAGTACTTC. This codes for CASSLAGTGSLAEQYF.

The V call is TRBV5-1, the J call TRBJ1-1; unclear D gene. Germline V gene sequence: CDR1 SGHRS, CDR2 YFSETQ. The CDR3 runs to 13 residues. Between the trimmed V and J ends, which lost 0 bases and 3 bases, there was a span of 6 bases. DNA of the CDR3: TGCGCCAGCAGCTTGGCGAGTTACACTGAAGCTTTCTTT. Its protein product is CASSLASYTEAFF.

The chain employs TRBV5-1 and TRBJ2-1; no definite D call. The germline V gene encodes CDR1 SGHRS and CDR2 YFSETQ. The V end was cut by 1 base, the J end by 5 bases, with 13 bases between. The CDR3 runs 15 residues. The CDR3 loop reads CASSLTILNNNEQFF. The CDR3 coding sequence is TGCGCCAGCAGCTTGACTATCCTCAACAACAATGAGCAGTTCTTC.

The chain uses TRBV7-2 and TRBJ2-7, with D tentatively TRBD2 (6 bases). The germline V gene encodes CDR1 SGHTA and CDR2 FQGNSA. Trimming stripped 1 base from V and 3 bases from J, with 7 bases between. This CDR3 contains 13 residues. The CDR3 spells CASSLEGGYEQYF. Here the CDR3 DNA reads TGTGCCAGCAGCTTAGAGGGAGGCTACGAGCAGTACTTC. The entire variable domain, with the rest obtained from reference TRBV7-2 and TRBJ2-7, is as follows: GAGVSQSPSNKVTEKGKDVELRCDPISGHTALYWYRQSLGQGLEFLIYFQGNSAPDKSGLPSDRFSAERTGGSVSTLTIQRTQQEDSAVYLCASSLEGGYEQYFGPGTRLTVT.

The rearrangement uses TRBV30 and TRBJ1-3; perhaps TRBD1 as D (5 bases). V lost 2 bases and J 3 bases, leaving 11 bases between the germline ends. CDR1 and CDR2 from the germline V gene are GTSNPN and SVGIG (reference sequence). CDR3 length equals 14 residues. The CDR3 protein is CAWSIGGGGNTIYF. In DNA form, the CDR3 reads TGTGCCTGGAGTATCGGGGGTGGTGGAAACACCATATATTTT. Full variable domain (rest looked up from reference TRBV30 and TRBJ1-3): SQTIHQWPATLVQPVGSPLSLECTVEGTSNPNLYWYRQAAGRGLQLLFYSVGIGQISSEVPQNLSASRPQDRQFILSSKKLLLSDSGFYLCAWSIGGGGNTIYFGEGSWLTVV.

The chain recombines TRBV4-2 with TRBJ2-2, with TRBD2 matching over 10 bases. V shed 3 bases and J 1 base; nucleotides not matched to a gene: 5. Per the germline V gene, CDR1 is LGHNA and CDR2 is YNFKEQ. The CDR3 length is 17 residues. The CDR3 here is CASSQVSSGRNTGELFF. The CDR3 nucleotides read TGTGCCAGCAGCCAGGTCTCTAGCGGGAGGAACACCGGGGAGCTGTTTTTT.

The V gene is TRBV9, the J gene TRBJ2-5; perhaps TRBD1 as D (6 bases). Trimming shortened V by 0 bases and J by 2 bases, and 26 bases separated the two germline ends. From germline, CDR1 is SGDLS and CDR2 YYNGEE. The CDR3 length is 20 residues. The CDR3 coding sequence is TGTGCCAGCAGCGTAGACGTACGAAGGGGGTCGAGGGTGGGTCAAGAGACCCAGTACTTC. This sequence encodes CASSVDVRRGSRVGQETQYF.

The genes are TRBV11-2 and TRBJ2-7; D is perhaps TRBD2 (6 bases). The V end was cut by 5 bases, the J end by 6 bases, with 17 bases between. The CDR3 loop spans 14 amino acids. In germline, CDR1 is SGHAT, CDR2 FQNNGV. The CDR3 loop reads CASSISWGDPEQYF. For the CDR3, the DNA is TGTGCCAGCAGCATCTCCTGGGGGGACCCCGAGCAGTACTTC.

This sequence joins TRBV30 and TRBJ1-2; no reliable D call. The CDR3 contains 10 residues. Trimming took off 8 bases at V and 7 bases at J, with 11 bases between the two ends. Germline V CDR1 and CDR2: GTSNPN, SVGIG (reference sequence). In nucleotides, the CDR3 is TGTGCCCTACGGGGAGCTGGCTACACCTTC. Translation: CALRGAGYTF.

V is TRBV7-9 and J is TRBJ2-2, with TRBD2 as a possible D gene (6 bases). Germline values: CDR1 SEHNR, CDR2 FQNEAQ (reference sequence). The CDR3 spans 15 residues. The germline V and J ends were trimmed by 7 bases and 9 bases, with 21 bases remaining between them. The CDR3 spells CASTQEGGGVRELFF. The CDR3 DNA follows: TGTGCCAGCACCCAAGAAGGTGGAGGGGTTAGGGAGCTGTTTTTT.

This clone was observed a few times. The J gene is TRBJ2-1, the V gene TRBV4-2, with 13 nucleotides matching TRBD2. The V and J ends lost 4 bases and 6 bases, in that order; junction bases with no gene match: 21. The germline CDR1 and CDR2 sequences are LGHNA and YNFKEQ. The CDR3 length is 21 residues. Here the CDR3 DNA reads TGTGCCAGCAGCCGCTACACCGGGACTAGCGGGATACCGGGGGAGACCAATGAGCAGTTCTTC. This translates into CASSRYTGTSGIPGETNEQFF.

This clone has just one count. V gene TRBV18 combines with J gene TRBJ1-6; TRBD1 aligns across 10 bases. This CDR3 is built from 15 residues. The junction had 5 bases not matched to a gene; V was cut back by 3 bases and J by 9 bases. Germline CDR1 is KGHSH and CDR2 is LQKENI. The CDR3 here is CASSPGQGISSPLHF. The CDR3 nucleotides read TGTGCCAGCTCACCGGGACAGGGGATATCTTCACCCCTCCACTTT.

The chain recombines TRBV20-1 with TRBJ1-1, with no clear D. Germline CDR1 DFQATT, CDR2 SNEGSKA (reference sequence). The CDR3 runs 11 residues. The germline V and J ends were trimmed by 6 bases and 5 bases, with 10 bases remaining between them. The CDR3, as DNA: TGCAGTGCGCCTAGGTTGACTGAAGCTTTCTTT. This sequence encodes CSAPRLTEAFF.

This sequence joins TRBV4-2 and TRBJ2-7; 9 positions match TRBD2. J lost 3 bases, V lost 6 bases, and 12 bases had no gene match. Per germline, CDR1 LGHNA and CDR2 YNFKEQ. The CDR3 contains 16 residues. The CDR3 region is CASRSSGSRGNYEQYF. Here the CDR3 DNA reads TGTGCCAGCAGAAGTAGCGGGAGTCGGGGCAACTACGAGCAGTACTTC.

The chain joins TRBV5-5 to TRBJ1-3; D is undetermined. This CDR3 spans 16 amino acids. The V end lost 4 bases, the J end lost 0 bases, and 14 bases lay between the germline ends. Germline CDR1 SGHKS, CDR2 YYEKEE (reference sequence). The CDR3: CASSLGQDASGNTIYF. In DNA form, the CDR3 reads TGTGCCAGCAGCCTCGGCCAGGATGCCTCTGGAAACACCATATATTTT.

The CDR3 loop is CASSQDLKVQAEAFF. The CDR3 DNA is TGTGCCAGCAGCCAAGATCTGAAGGTACAGGCTGAAGCTTTCTTT. The chain carries TRBV4-2 and TRBJ1-1; possibly TRBD1 for D (5 bases). V was trimmed by 0 bases and J by 6 bases, leaving 14 bases between them. Per germline, CDR1 LGHNA and CDR2 YNFKEQ. The CDR3 consists of 15 residues.

The rearrangement links TRBV7-2 to TRBJ2-7, with 8 bases aligning to TRBD1. J lost 7 bases, V lost 5 bases, and 4 bases had no gene match. Germline loops: CDR1 SGHTA, CDR2 FQGNSA. This CDR3 region has 12 residues. The CDR3 protein is CASSPGDREQYF. Here the CDR3 DNA reads TGTGCCAGCAGCCCGGGGGACAGGGAGCAGTACTTC.

The V gene is TRBV4-2, the J gene TRBJ2-1; 10 positions agree with TRBD2. CDR3 size: 16 residues. CDR1 and CDR2 from the germline V gene are LGHNA and YNFKEQ. V was pared by 7 bases and J by 2 bases, with 8 bases of the junction left unmatched. The CDR3 DNA reads as TGTGCCAGCAATAGGGGAACTAGCGGGGCCTACAATGAGCAGTTCTTC. Its protein product is CASNRGTSGAYNEQFF.

V and J are TRBV29-1 and TRBJ2-7; 7 bases line up with TRBD1. Germline V gives CDR1 SQVTM, CDR2 ANQGSEA. V gave up 6 bases and J gave up 3 bases; unmatched junction bases: 17. The CDR3 loop spans 16 amino acids. CDR3 sequence: CSVTQTTGALNYEQYF. CDR3 nucleotide sequence: TGCAGCGTGACCCAAACTACAGGGGCCCTAAACTACGAGCAGTACTTC.

The gene calls are TRBV9 and TRBJ2-3; D possibly corresponds to TRBD1 (6 bases). This CDR3 is built from 16 residues. Trimming stripped 0 bases from V and 6 bases from J, with 17 bases between. Germline-derived CDR1 and CDR2 are SGDLS and YYNGEE. CDR3: CASSVASGRGKDTQYF. Written as DNA, the CDR3 is TGTGCCAGCAGCGTAGCGTCTGGTAGGGGGAAGGATACGCAGTATTTT.

The J gene is TRBJ2-5, the V gene TRBV5-1, with D perhaps matching TRBD2 (6 bases). Germline V gene data show CDR1 as SGHRS and CDR2 as YFSETQ. The CDR3 runs 15 residues. Trimming took 4 bases from V and 2 from J, leaving 15 bases between them. The CDR3 DNA follows: TGCGCCAGCAGCCTTTCCGGGACTGCACAAGAGACCCAGTACTTC. Its protein is CASSLSGTAQETQYF.

The genes are TRBV27 and TRBJ1-2; 7 nucleotides align to TRBD1. There are 15 residues in the CDR3. The V segment lost 1 base and the J segment 4 bases; nucleotides outside the gene matches: 6. CDR1 MNHEY and CDR2 SMNVEV come from the germline V gene (reference sequence). The CDR3 coding sequence is TGTGCCAGCAGTTTATTAGGGGGCCAGAGCTATGGCTACACCTTC. Residues: CASSLLGGQSYGYTF.

This chain uses TRBV21-1 with TRBJ2-7; the D call of TRBD1 is as the table states it, not checked on the DNA. TRBV21-1 counts as a pseudogene. The CDR3 covers 14 residues. Here the CDR3 reads CATPDRRKDYEQYF. As DNA, the CDR3 is TGTGCCACTCCTGACAGGCGTAAGGACTACGAGCAGTACTTC.

The chain joins TRBV6-1 to TRBJ2-1; 10 positions match TRBD2. V dropped 2 bases and J dropped 5; count of bases not matched to a gene: 15. This CDR3 is 19 amino acids long. The germline V gene encodes CDR1 MNHNS and CDR2 SASEGT. The CDR3: CASSERSLAGATGNNEQFF. In DNA form, the CDR3 reads TGTGCCAGCAGTGAAAGGAGTCTAGCGGGAGCGACGGGAAACAATGAGCAGTTCTTC.

This chain joins TRBV28 and TRBJ2-1; D is possibly TRBD2 (6 bases). The germline V gene encodes CDR1 MDHEN and CDR2 SYDVKM. The V end was cut by 5 bases, the J end by 4 bases, with 15 bases between. The CDR3 runs 15 residues. In DNA, the CDR3 is TGTGCCAGCAGTCCTAGATACGGAGGGTACAATGAGCAGTTCTTC. The encoded protein is CASSPRYGGYNEQFF.

This clone was counted between two and nine times. The chain employs TRBV28 and TRBJ1-1; 7 bases fit TRBD1. With V trimmed by 3 bases and J by 3 bases, 10 bases remained unmatched. CDR3 length: 16 amino acids. Per the germline V gene, CDR1 is MDHEN and CDR2 is SYDVKM. As DNA, the CDR3 is TGTGCCAGCAGTTTGCCGCCAGGGGGAGGAGACACTGAAGCTTTCTTT. Translating gives CASSLPPGGGDTEAFF.

This clone showed up just once. The genes are TRBV18 and TRBJ2-1; 7 nucleotides align to TRBD2. The CDR3 sequence is 17 residues long. V shed 0 bases and J 4 bases; nucleotides not matched to a gene: 9. Germline V CDR1 and CDR2: KGHSH, LQKENI. CDR3 DNA sequence: TGTGCCAGCTCACCACCGGTGGCGGGAGTCCCGTACAATGAGCAGTTCTTC. This encodes CASSPPVAGVPYNEQFF.